The 26 T cell receptor beta chains below were found in one sample sequenced in a study of T-cell reconstitution after alpha-beta-depleted transplantation in children. Unique molecular identifiers tagged the TCRbeta library. TCRdb re-called the PCR reads with MiXCR, one entry per CDR3 protein. The sample has 440,000 or so distinct CDR3 sequences, 43% seen once. Sequenced material: PBMCs, taken before TCRalphabeta/CD19-depleted stem cell transplant. These receptor sequences come from a girl aged 2 to 9 with aplastic anemia, due to receive a stem cell transplant.

The chain joins TRBV6-4 to TRBJ2-7; D is perhaps TRBD1 (6 bases). In germline, CDR1 is MRHNA, CDR2 SNTAGT. With 3 bases removed from V and 13 bases from J, the gap between germline ends came to 25 bases. The CDR3 loop spans 15 amino acids. CDR3 coding DNA: TGTGCCAGCAGTGATCAGACAGGATGGCCCCACGAGCCCTACTTC. Protein: CASSDQTGWPHEPYF.

This sequence joins TRBV7-6 and TRBJ2-6; D gene uncertain. Germline V gene data show CDR1 as SGHVS and CDR2 as FNYEAQ. V was pared by 6 bases and J by 4 bases, with 16 bases between. This CDR3 has 16 amino acids. DNA for the CDR3: TGTGCCAGCAGTCCAGAGGTCGGCTCGGGGGCCAACGTCCTGACTTTC. This codes for CASSPEVGSGANVLTF. Together with reference TRBV7-6 and TRBJ2-6, the CDR3 gives the full variable domain: GAGVSQSPRYKVTKRGQDVALRCDPISGHVSLYWYRQALGQGPEFLTYFNYEAQQDKSGLPNDRFSAERPEGSISTLTIQRTEQRDSAMYRCASSPEVGSGANVLTFGAGSRLTVL.

The rearrangement uses TRBV7-9 and TRBJ1-2; D gene unclear. Trimming cost V 0 bases and J 0 bases, with 11 bases left between them. This CDR3 is 16 amino acids long. Germline loops: CDR1 SEHNR, CDR2 FQNEAQ (reference sequence). CDR3 in DNA: TGTGCCAGCAGCTTAGCGGCAGTAAACTCTAACTATGGCTACACCTTC. Its translation is CASSLAAVNSNYGYTF.

This clonotype was seen ten or more times. The chain links TRBV6-2 or TRBV6-3 to TRBJ2-1; 13 positions match TRBD2. The germline gives CDR1 MNHEY, CDR2 SVGEGT. The junction had 5 bases not matched to a gene; V was cut back by 6 bases and J by 9 bases. This CDR3 region has 14 residues. For the CDR3, the DNA is TGTGCCAGCAGACTAGCGGGAGGGGTTGGTGAGCAGTTCTTC. Translating gives CASRLAGGVGEQFF.

This clonotype was detected only a few times. This chain links TRBV20-1 with TRBJ1-5; D is ambiguous. Between the trimmed V and J ends, which lost 0 bases and 3 bases, there was a span of 9 bases. This CDR3 comprises 14 residues. Germline CDR1 reads DFQATT; CDR2 reads SNEGSKA (reference sequence). The chain's CDR3 is CSARDRRFNQPQHF. The CDR3 nucleotides read TGCAGTGCTAGAGATCGGCGGTTCAATCAGCCCCAGCATTTT.

The chain joins TRBV7-6 to TRBJ2-1, with TRBD2 matching over 8 bases. Germline V gene lookup returns CDR1 SGHVS and CDR2 FNYEAQ. The CDR3 is made up of 13 amino acids. The trim removed 5 bases at V and 9 bases at J, leaving 6 bases unmatched. The CDR3 bases are TGTGCCAGCAGCCCCGGGGGGGCCAGTGAGCAGTTCTTC. Translating gives CASSPGGASEQFF.

This clonotype has just a few counts. This chain joins TRBV20-1 and TRBJ2-7, with a possible D match to TRBD2 (5 bases). CDR1 is DFQATT, CDR2 SNEGSKA, per germline (reference sequence). The ends were cut back, 1 base at V and 2 bases at J, with 12 bases in the middle. This CDR3 region has 14 residues. The DNA for the CDR3 is TGCAGTGCTAGAGTCTCGGGGAACCCCTACGAGCAGTACTTC. Its translation is CSARVSGNPYEQYF.

CDR3 amino acids: CSARDSLRTSGYTQYF. The CDR3 DNA is TGCAGTGCTAGAGATTCCCTCAGGACTAGCGGTTATACGCAGTATTTT. The rearrangement joins TRBV20-1 to TRBJ2-3; TRBD2 aligns across 10 bases. V was pared by 0 bases and J by 7 bases, with 10 bases of the junction left unmatched. Germline V gene lookup returns CDR1 DFQATT and CDR2 SNEGSKA (reference sequence). CDR3 size: 16 residues.

As concerns this clonotype: Given a much more abundant clone one base away, this may be a read error. The V and J genes are TRBV6-5 and TRBJ2-1; 7 nucleotides align to TRBD2. CDR3 length: 16 amino acids. With 5 bases clipped from V and 5 bases from J, the junction kept 12 bases outside the gene matches. Germline lookup yields CDR1 MNHEY and CDR2 SVGAGI. This CDR3 reads CASSNRVAGGNNEQFF. The CDR3 DNA follows: TGTGCCAGCAGTAACCGGGTAGCGGGCGGCAACAATGAGCAGTTCTTC.

J is TRBJ2-1 and V is TRBV20-1, with TRBD2 matching 14 bases. This CDR3 spans 14 amino acids. CDR1 and CDR2 (germline): DFQATT, SNEGSKA (reference sequence). After removal of 2 bases from V and 8 bases from J, the junction contained 2 bases not matched to a gene. The CDR3 region has the DNA TGCAGTGCTAGATCGGGACTAGCGGGAGATGAGCAGTTCTTC. Translating it yields CSARSGLAGDEQFF.

CDR3 protein: CATSRDRGGDEQYF. The DNA for the CDR3 is TGTGCCACCAGCAGAGATAGAGGGGGAGACGAGCAGTACTTC. The chain combines TRBV15 with TRBJ2-7, with D maybe TRBD1 (6 bases). The germline V gene encodes CDR1 LNHNV and CDR2 YYDKDF (reference sequence). CDR3 size: 14 residues. Trimming pared 0 bases from V and 5 bases from J, leaving 11 bases between.

This clonotype was detected only a few times. The chain combines TRBV4-3 with TRBJ2-3; D gene ambiguous. Germline V gene lookup returns CDR1 LGHNA and CDR2 YSLEER. The germline V and J ends were trimmed by 1 base and 4 bases, with 9 bases remaining between them. The CDR3 spans 14 residues. The CDR3 DNA sequence: TGCGCCAGCAGCCAAGGAATTACGGCAGATACGCAGTATTTT. It codes for CASSQGITADTQYF.

This clonotype came up a few times. The genes are TRBV5-8 and TRBJ2-1; the match to TRBD2 covers 11 bases. From germline, CDR1 is SGHTS and CDR2 YDEGEE. The length of the CDR3 is 15 residues. Trimming took 2 bases from V and 7 from J; bases not matched to a gene: 5. The CDR3 DNA follows: TGTGCCAGCAGCTTTAGCGGGAGGGTACTAAATGAGCAGTTCTTC. This gives the protein CASSFSGRVLNEQFF.

This clonotype was recorded at least ten times. The chain combines TRBV7-2 with TRBJ1-1, with TRBD1 identical over 9 bases. With V trimmed by 0 bases and J by 1 base, 12 bases remained unmatched. The CDR3 is 19 residues long. The germline CDR1 and CDR2 sequences are SGHTA and FQGNSA. CDR3 sequence: CASSLAPMGTGMRNTEAFF. The CDR3 region has the DNA TGTGCCAGCAGCTTAGCACCGATGGGGACAGGGATGCGGAACACTGAAGCTTTCTTT.

This clonotype was observed a few times. This chain joins TRBV4-1 and TRBJ1-6, with D perhaps matching TRBD1 (5 bases). CDR3 length equals 16 residues. Germline-derived CDR1 and CDR2 are MGHRA and YSYEKL. The ends were cut back, 0 bases at V and 7 bases at J, with 13 bases in the middle. CDR3 in amino acids: CASSQDSGTRNSPLHF. CDR3 coding DNA: TGCGCCAGCAGCCAAGACTCAGGGACCAGGAATTCACCCCTCCACTTT.

This chain joins TRBV15 and TRBJ2-7, with TRBD1 identical over 10 bases. Trimming took 5 bases from V and 6 from J; bases not matched to a gene: 13. The length of the CDR3 is 16 residues. Germline CDR1 LNHNV, CDR2 YYDKDF (reference sequence). This CDR3 is CATSPRTGTGVSEQYF. DNA of the CDR3: TGTGCCACCAGCCCGCGGACGGGGACAGGGGTCAGCGAGCAGTACTTC. Combining the CDR3 with reference TRBV15 and TRBJ2-7 gives the whole variable domain DAMVIQNPRYQVTQFGKPVTLSCSQTLNHNVMYWYQQKSSQAPKLLFHYYDKDFNNEADTPDNFQSRRPNTSFCFLDIRSPGLGDTAMYLCATSPRTGTGVSEQYFGPGTRLTVT.

The chain uses TRBV5-1 and TRBJ1-1; TRBD1 matches at 7 bases. CDR1 is SGHRS, CDR2 YFSETQ, per germline. V lost 4 bases and J lost 4; bases outside the gene matches: 7. This CDR3 is 14 amino acids long. The CDR3 DNA reads TGCGCCAGCAGCCCCAGGGGGAAGGGCACTGAAGCTTTCTTT. This translates into CASSPRGKGTEAFF.

The chain is built from TRBV29-1 and TRBJ1-1; D unclear. Trimming shortened V by 6 bases and J by 3 bases, and 8 bases separated the two germline ends. Per germline, CDR1 SQVTM and CDR2 ANQGSEA. The CDR3 totals 11 residues. This chain's CDR3 is CSVLRDTEAFF. CDR3 bases: TGCAGCGTCCTGAGGGACACTGAAGCTTTCTTT.

The chain is built from TRBV20-1 and TRBJ2-7; weak D call: TRBD1 (6 bases). Looked up from germline, CDR1 is DFQATT and CDR2 is SNEGSKA (reference sequence). The length of the CDR3 is 14 residues. The germline V and J ends were trimmed by 0 bases and 0 bases, with 9 bases remaining between them. The CDR3 sequence is CSARDQGSSYEQYF. CDR3 sequence (DNA): TGCAGTGCTAGAGATCAGGGGAGCTCCTACGAGCAGTACTTC.

This clonotype was found many times. The chain couples TRBV27 to TRBJ2-7, with a possible D match to TRBD1 (6 bases). Trimming shortened V by 6 bases and J by 7 bases, and 22 bases separated the two germline ends. The CDR3 spans 15 residues. Germline V CDR1 and CDR2: MNHEY, SMNVEV (reference sequence). The CDR3 here is CASRPTGTPYREQYF. The CDR3 bases are TGTGCCAGCAGACCGACCGGGACACCCTACAGGGAGCAGTACTTC.

V is TRBV20-1 and J is TRBJ2-3; the match to TRBD2 covers 7 bases. With 8 bases clipped from V and 4 bases from J, the junction kept 9 bases outside the gene matches. Germline V CDR1 and CDR2: DFQATT, SNEGSKA (reference sequence). This CDR3 has 13 residues. Here the CDR3 reads CSSPSGIPDTQYF. CDR3 DNA: TGCAGTAGCCCCAGCGGGATTCCAGATACGCAGTATTTT.

The CDR3 nucleotides read TGTGCCAGCAGTGCAAAAGAGACCCAGTACTTC. Translated, it gives CASSAKETQYF. The V gene is TRBV28, the J gene TRBJ2-5, with D hard to call. The CDR3 covers 11 residues. Germline lookup yields CDR1 MDHEN and CDR2 SYDVKM. Trimming cost V 5 bases and J 3 bases, with 4 bases left between them.

V usage is TRBV4-1 and J usage is TRBJ2-5; perhaps TRBD2 as D (6 bases). The germline V gene has CDR1 MGHRA and CDR2 YSYEKL. The CDR3 totals 15 residues. Trimming removed 0 bases at V and 5 bases at J, with 13 bases between. This CDR3 is CASSQDPGEWETQYF. The CDR3 DNA sequence: TGCGCCAGCAGCCAAGATCCGGGGGAGTGGGAGACCCAGTACTTC.

J is TRBJ2-7 and V is TRBV20-1, with TRBD1 as a possible D gene (5 bases). Trimming shortened V by 0 bases and J by 0 bases, and 12 bases separated the two germline ends. The CDR3 spans 15 residues. Germline V gene lookup returns CDR1 DFQATT and CDR2 SNEGSKA (reference sequence). CDR3 in DNA: TGCAGTGCTAGAGAAGAATCAGGGTACTCCTACGAGCAGTACTTC. Amino acid sequence: CSAREESGYSYEQYF.

The rearrangement uses TRBV2 and TRBJ2-1; no reliable D call. Trimming took off 5 bases at V and 2 bases at J, with 16 bases between the two ends. The CDR3 spans 16 residues. Germline loops: CDR1 SNHLY, CDR2 FYNNEI. The CDR3 DNA sequence: TGTGCCAGCAGTCGAGATATAGGGATGACCTACAATGAGCAGTTCTTC. This codes for CASSRDIGMTYNEQFF.

The rearrangement joins TRBV12-3 or TRBV12-4 to TRBJ2-7, with D perhaps TRBD1 (6 bases). The CDR3 length is 13 residues. The germline V and J ends were trimmed by 3 bases and 6 bases, with 12 bases remaining between them. The chain's CDR3 is CASSFGRGSEQYF. CDR3 DNA sequence: TGTGCCAGCAGTTTTGGCAGGGGCTCCGAGCAGTACTTC.